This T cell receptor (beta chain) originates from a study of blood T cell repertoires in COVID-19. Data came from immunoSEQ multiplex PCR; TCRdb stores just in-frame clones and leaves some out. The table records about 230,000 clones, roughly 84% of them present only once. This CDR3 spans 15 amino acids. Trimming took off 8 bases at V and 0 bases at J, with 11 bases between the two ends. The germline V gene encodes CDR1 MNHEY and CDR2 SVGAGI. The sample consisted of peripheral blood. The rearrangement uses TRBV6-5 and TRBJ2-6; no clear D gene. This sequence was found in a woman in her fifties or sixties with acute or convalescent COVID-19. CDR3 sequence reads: CASGASTSGANVLTF. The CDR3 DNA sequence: TGTGCCAGCGGAGCCAGTACCTCTGGGGCCAACGTCCTGACTTTC.